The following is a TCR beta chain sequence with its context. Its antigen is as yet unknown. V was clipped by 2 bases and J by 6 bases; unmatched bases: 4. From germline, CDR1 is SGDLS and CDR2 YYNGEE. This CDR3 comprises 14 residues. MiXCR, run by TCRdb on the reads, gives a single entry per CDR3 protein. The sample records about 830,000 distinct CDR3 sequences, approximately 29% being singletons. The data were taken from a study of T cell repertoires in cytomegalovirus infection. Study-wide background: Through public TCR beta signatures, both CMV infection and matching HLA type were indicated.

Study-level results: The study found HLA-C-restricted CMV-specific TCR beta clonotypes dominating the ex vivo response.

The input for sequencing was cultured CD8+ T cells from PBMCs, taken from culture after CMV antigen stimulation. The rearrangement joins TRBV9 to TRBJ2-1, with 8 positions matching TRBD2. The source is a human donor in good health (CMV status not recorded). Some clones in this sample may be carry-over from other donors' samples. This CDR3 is CASSVVLAGNEQFF. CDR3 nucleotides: TGTGCCAGCAGCGTTGTCCTAGCGGGCAATGAGCAGTTCTTC.